These 10 T cell receptor beta chains were sequenced from one sample in a study of blood T cell repertoires in COVID-19. Repertoires were generated with immunoSEQ multiplex PCR, while TCRdb's copy carries only in-frame clones and drops some. The sample carries 100,000 or so clones, 90% to 95% recorded once. Material for sequencing was peripheral blood. The receptors shown here come from a woman between 50 and 59 years old in a cohort sampled during active COVID-19.

This clone was observed a single time. The gene calls are TRBV30 and TRBJ1-5; D gene ambiguous. CDR1 is GTSNPN, CDR2 SVGIG, per germline (reference sequence). Trimming pared 1 base from V and 5 bases from J, leaving 9 bases between. This CDR3 has 13 amino acids. The CDR3 loop reads CAWSEHSHQPQHF. CDR3 in DNA: TGTGCCTGGAGTGAGCATTCCCATCAGCCCCAGCATTTT.

CDR3 sequence: CASSPQLGQPIEDGYTF. DNA for the CDR3: TGTGCCAGCTCACCTCAACTGGGACAGCCGATTGAAGATGGCTACACCTTC. This chain uses TRBV18 with TRBJ1-2, with 7 bases identical to TRBD1. CDR3 size: 17 residues. CDR1 KGHSH and CDR2 LQKENI come from the germline V gene. The junction had 16 bases not matched to a gene; V was cut back by 3 bases and J by 6 bases.

This rearrangement joins TRBV5-1 to TRBJ1-3; D is unresolved. Trimming cost V 5 bases and J 4 bases, with 16 bases left between them. The germline gives CDR1 SGHRS, CDR2 YFSETQ. CDR3 length: 15 amino acids. CDR3 residues: CASRPGVVAGNTIYF. The CDR3 DNA sequence: TGCGCCAGCAGACCCGGGGTTGTTGCCGGAAACACCATATATTTT.

The chain uses TRBV2 and TRBJ2-2, with 8 nucleotides matching TRBD1. After removal of 3 bases from V and 0 bases from J, the junction contained 3 bases not matched to a gene. This CDR3 is built from 16 residues. From germline, CDR1 is SNHLY and CDR2 FYNNEI. Here the CDR3 DNA reads TGTGCCAGCAGTGAGCAGGGGGCCACGAACACCGGGGAGCTGTTTTTT. Its translation is CASSEQGATNTGELFF.

The rearrangement uses TRBV5-6 and TRBJ2-7; TRBD2 matches at 7 bases. The germline V gene has CDR1 SGHDT and CDR2 YYEEEE. J was trimmed by 3 bases and V by 0 bases; bases with no gene match: 6. The length of the CDR3 is 15 residues. The CDR3 nucleotides are TGTGCCAGCAGCTTGGGACTAGCAAGTATCTACGAGCAGTACTTC. The encoded protein is CASSLGLASIYEQYF. Full variable domain (missing parts from reference TRBV5-6 and TRBJ2-7): DAGVTQSPTHLIKTRGQQVTLRCSPKSGHDTVSWYQQALGQGPQFIFQYYEEEERQRGNFPDRFSGHQFPNYSSELNVNALLLGDSALYLCASSLGLASIYEQYFGPGTRLTVT.

V gene TRBV5-4 combines with J gene TRBJ2-7, with D possibly matching TRBD1 (6 bases). Looked up from germline, CDR1 is SGHNT and CDR2 is YYREEE (reference sequence). Trimming took 4 bases from V and 2 from J, leaving 13 bases between them. The CDR3 is made up of 14 amino acids. The CDR3: CASSPWGLPYEQYF. DNA for the CDR3: TGTGCCAGCAGCCCGTGGGGGCTCCCCTACGAGCAGTACTTC.

This chain joins TRBV30 and TRBJ2-5, with D possibly being TRBD2 (5 bases). The V end lost 0 bases, the J end lost 5 bases, and 10 bases lay between the germline ends. The CDR3 is 13 residues long. Germline CDR1 reads GTSNPN; CDR2 reads SVGIG (reference sequence). The CDR3 region is CAWSVLLVETQYF. The CDR3 DNA reads as TGTGCCTGGAGTGTATTACTAGTTGAGACCCAGTACTTC. The full variable domain, with the rest looked up from reference TRBV30 and TRBJ2-5, is SQTIHQWPATLVQPVGSPLSLECTVEGTSNPNLYWYRQAAGRGLQLLFYSVGIGQISSEVPQNLSASRPQDRQFILSSKKLLLSDSGFYLCAWSVLLVETQYFGPGTRLLVL.

This clone was counted once. This chain links TRBV28 with TRBJ2-1; no definite D call. Germline-derived CDR1 and CDR2 are MDHEN and SYDVKM. V shed 8 bases and J shed 5 bases, with 16 bases lying between them. This CDR3 is built from 14 residues. The CDR3 region is CASLPDWAHNEQFF. The CDR3 DNA reads as TGTGCCAGCCTCCCCGATTGGGCACACAATGAGCAGTTCTTC.

The rearrangement uses TRBV9 and TRBJ2-1; TRBD1 aligns across 7 bases. This CDR3 comprises 16 residues. Germline V gives CDR1 SGDLS, CDR2 YYNGEE. Trimming took 3 bases from V and 1 from J; bases not matched to a gene: 7. The CDR3 loop is CASSAGEGASYNEQFF. The CDR3 DNA reads as TGTGCCAGCAGCGCTGGCGAGGGGGCTTCCTACAATGAGCAGTTCTTC.

V usage is TRBV9 and J usage is TRBJ1-2; no firm D call. The ends were cut back, 0 bases at V and 3 bases at J, with 6 bases in the middle. Germline V CDR1 and CDR2: SGDLS, YYNGEE. This CDR3 has 13 amino acids. CDR3 sequence (DNA): TGTGCCAGCAGCGTAGAATCAGACTATGGCTACACCTTC. This gives the protein CASSVESDYGYTF.